The 10 T cell receptor beta chains given below trace back to one sample, sequenced in a study of blood T cells in healthy people across ages. Sample-barcoded 5' priming and a J-beta primer mix drove a second PCR of about 6 to 12 cycles. TCRdb analysed the 5' RACE reads with MiXCR anew, one entry per CDR3 protein. Of about 970,000 distinct CDR3 sequences in the sample, around 54% were seen once. Sequencing used blood. Receptors originate from a woman aged 60-70 years in good health.

The rearrangement joins TRBV5-1 to TRBJ2-2, with a weak D call TRBD2 (6 bases). The germline V gene encodes CDR1 SGHRS and CDR2 YFSETQ. Deletions cut 2 bases from V and 3 bases from J, with 8 bases between. The CDR3 sequence is 14 residues long. Here the CDR3 DNA reads TGCGCCAGCAGCTTCGGGGAGGACACCGGGGAGCTGTTTTTT. Translating it yields CASSFGEDTGELFF.

This clonotype has only a few counts. V gene TRBV7-2 combines with J gene TRBJ1-2; 7 bases line up with TRBD1. Trimming removed 5 bases from V and 0 bases from J; junction bases left unmatched: 9. The CDR3 is 16 amino acids. Per the germline V gene, CDR1 is SGHTA and CDR2 is FQGNSA. This CDR3 reads CASSKTTGQSNYGYTF. The CDR3 coding sequence is TGTGCCAGCAGCAAGACGACAGGGCAATCTAACTATGGCTACACCTTC.

This clonotype turned up a few times. The V gene is TRBV20-1, the J gene TRBJ1-2; D gene uncertain. Germline values: CDR1 DFQATT, CDR2 SNEGSKA (reference sequence). Trimming shortened V by 3 bases and J by 3 bases, and 8 bases separated the two germline ends. The CDR3 has 12 amino acids. The CDR3 DNA sequence: TGCAGTGCTAGTGAGGGTCACTATGGCTACACCTTC. Translated, it gives CSASEGHYGYTF.

This sequence joins TRBV5-1 and TRBJ2-1, with 9 bases matching TRBD1. Germline trimming cut 3 bases from V and 4 bases from J; bases unmatched to any gene: 8. CDR3 length equals 16 residues. Germline assignment: CDR1 SGHRS and CDR2 YFSETQ. The CDR3 bases are TGCGCCAGCAGCTGGGGGACAGGGCCACCTTACAATGAGCAGTTCTTC. Translating it yields CASSWGTGPPYNEQFF.

This clonotype was counted once. The chain uses TRBV7-9 and TRBJ2-7; weak D call: TRBD2 (6 bases). CDR3 length equals 14 residues. V gave up 8 bases and J gave up 0 bases, with 14 bases separating them. Germline V CDR1 and CDR2: SEHNR, FQNEAQ (reference sequence). The CDR3 DNA sequence: TGTGCCAGCTGCCGAGGCGGGACCTCCTACGAGCAGTACTTC. Translated: CASCRGGTSYEQYF. The full variable domain, rest sourced from reference TRBV7-9 and TRBJ2-7, is DTGVSQNPRHKITKRGQNVTFRCDPISEHNRLYWYRQTLGQGPEFLTYFQNEAQLEKSRLLSDRFSAERPKGSFSTLEIQRTEQGDSAMYLCASCRGGTSYEQYFGPGTRLTVT.

The rearrangement links TRBV12-3 or TRBV12-4 to TRBJ2-4; D is possibly TRBD2 (6 bases). The CDR3 has 17 residues. Trimming cost V 2 bases and J 0 bases, with 14 bases left between them. CDR3 amino acids: CASSLRAGPVAKNIQYF. The CDR3 DNA is TGTGCCAGCAGTTTAAGGGCGGGGCCTGTAGCCAAAAACATTCAGTACTTC.

The chain combines TRBV21-1 with TRBJ2-4; TRBD1, the table's D call, was not compared with the DNA. TRBV21-1 represents a pseudogene. This CDR3 is 16 amino acids long. CDR3 nucleotides: TGTGCCAGCAGCAAAGCCCCGGGACAGTGGCCCTACAAGCAGTACTTC. Protein sequence: CASSKAPGQWPYKQYF.

The V call is TRBV27, the J call TRBJ2-4, with TRBD2 matching 11 bases. The J call could be wrong; TRBJ2-7 is a better fit for the DNA end. Looked up from germline, CDR1 is MNHEY and CDR2 is SMNVEV (reference sequence). This CDR3 region has 14 residues. The CDR3 DNA reads as TGTGCCAGCGCCTCCGGGACTAGCGGCTACGAGCAGTACTTC. It specifies CASASGTSGYEQYF.

V is TRBV4-1 and J is TRBJ2-2; the match to TRBD2 covers 10 bases. The length of the CDR3 is 17 residues. Looked up from germline, CDR1 is MGHRA and CDR2 is YSYEKL. The trim removed 1 base at V and 4 bases at J, leaving 6 bases unmatched. Written as DNA, the CDR3 is TGCGCCAGCAGCCAAGGAACCGGGACTAGCGCCACCGGGGAGCTGTTTTTT. Its protein is CASSQGTGTSATGELFF.

This chain connects TRBV6-5 to TRBJ2-2; 9 nucleotides agree with TRBD2. With 3 bases clipped from V and 3 bases from J, the junction kept 11 bases outside the gene matches. CDR1 is MNHEY, CDR2 SVGAGI, per germline. The CDR3 contains 18 residues. The CDR3 here is CASSYGTSSLWDTGELFF. DNA of the CDR3: TGTGCCAGCAGTTATGGGACTAGCTCTTTGTGGGACACCGGGGAGCTGTTTTTT.